This entry lists 4 T cell receptor beta chains sequenced from one sample in a study of identical twins. MiXCR was run by TCRdb on the 5' RACE reads, yielding one entry per CDR3 protein. The sample contains about 190,000 distinct CDR3 sequences, 15% of which appear only once. This sample also appeared in a second study, on T cells expressing NK-cell markers.

Sequencing input: CD8+ T cells sorted from blood. The receptors stem from a woman aged 18-29 years in good health.

This chain joins TRBV4-3 and TRBJ2-3; D perhaps matches TRBD2 (5 bases). V lost 7 bases and J 2 bases, leaving 19 bases between the germline ends. The CDR3 runs 16 residues. Germline V gene lookup returns CDR1 LGHNA and CDR2 YSLEER. The CDR3 region has the DNA TGCGCCAGCAAGGACGTCGGAGCGGCAGCCACAGATACGCAGTATTTT. It is translated as CASKDVGAAATDTQYF.

The rearrangement links TRBV5-1 to TRBJ2-3; D possibly corresponds to TRBD2 (5 bases). The germline V gene has CDR1 SGHRS and CDR2 YFSETQ. The CDR3 is 13 amino acids. V lost 6 bases and J lost 0, with 8 bases in between. The CDR3 loop reads CASTGESTDTQYF. In DNA form, the CDR3 reads TGCGCCAGCACCGGGGAAAGCACAGATACGCAGTATTTT. Full variable domain (rest looked up from reference TRBV5-1 and TRBJ2-3): KAGVTQTPRYLIKTRGQQVTLSCSPISGHRSVSWYQQTPGQGLQFLFEYFSETQRNKGNFPGRFSGRQFSNSRSEMNVSTLELGDSALYLCASTGESTDTQYFGPGTRLTVL.

This clonotype was detected a few times. The V gene is TRBV7-9, the J gene TRBJ2-5; a weak D match, TRBD1 (6 bases). Trimming took off 4 bases at V and 2 bases at J, with 14 bases between the two ends. CDR3 size: 15 residues. Germline-derived CDR1 and CDR2 are SEHNR and FQNEAQ (reference sequence). CDR3 in amino acids: CASSSVRGKQETQYF. The CDR3, as DNA: TGTGCCAGCAGCTCCGTTAGGGGGAAACAAGAGACCCAGTACTTC. Combining the CDR3 with reference TRBV7-9 and TRBJ2-5 gives the whole variable domain DTGVSQNPRHKITKRGQNVTFRCDPISEHNRLYWYRQTLGQGPEFLTYFQNEAQLEKSRLLSDRFSAERPKGSFSTLEIQRTEQGDSAMYLCASSSVRGKQETQYFGPGTRLLVL.

The gene calls are TRBV5-1 and TRBJ2-3; 9 positions match TRBD2. The germline gives CDR1 SGHRS, CDR2 YFSETQ. V was clipped by 6 bases and J by 2 bases; unmatched bases: 7. This CDR3 contains 15 residues. Here the CDR3 reads CASMRLAEFTDTQYF. The DNA of the CDR3 is TGCGCCAGCATGAGACTAGCGGAATTCACAGATACGCAGTATTTT.